This note documents a single T cell receptor (beta chain) sequence. Its specific antigen is unknown. No base-level quality is on record; no much larger clone is a single base apart. The method was PCR. The listed sequencing device is Illumina HiSeq 2500. Molecular barcoding was employed in the preparation of TCR libraries, with unique molecular identifiers being used to normalize TCRbeta repertoire quantification. TCRdb reworked the public reads: Q25 trimming with fastp, MiXCR clone assembly, productive beta chains retained. Each entry merges the rows of one CDR3 protein and shows their most common DNA and genes. This sample gives 250,000 to 400,000 distinct CDR3 sequences in total; approximately 23% of them show up just once. Approximately 11% of the sample goes to the ten largest clones. V is cut back by 2 bases and J by 7 bases, with 10 bases in the junction unmatched. The CDR3 holds 16 amino acids from the cysteine to the phenylalanine. The only DNA kept is the CDR3, 48 bases in frame from the first base. In the germline V gene, CDR1 corresponds to SGDLS and CDR2 to YYNGEE.

The sample belongs to a study of T-cell reconstitution after alpha-beta-depleted transplantation in children (dated by TCRdb to the mid-2010s). About the investigation overall: T-cell immune reconstitution after TCRalphabeta/CD19-depleted allogeneic hematopoietic cell transplantation in children was quantitatively tracked in the study by means of TCR repertoire profiling. Broad study findings and their caveats: The high TCRbeta diversity at day 60 in some patients was ascribed to recipient T cells and intrathymic progenitors that had survived conditioning. Apparently early alphabetaT-cell count recovery about two months after transplant reportedly relied on only several hundred rapidly expanded clones derived from non-depleted graft cells. Hyperexpanded clone frequencies declined over subsequent months; after one year, T-cell counts and TCRbeta diversity were mostly attributed to newly produced T cells.

The sample's treatment or condition, from its label and the paper: allogeneic hematopoietic cell transplantation with graft depleted of TCRalphabeta T cells and CD19 B cells. The transplant recipients were children given TCRalphabeta/CD19-depleted allogeneic hematopoietic cell grafts. The rearrangement joined TRBV9 to TRBJ2-7; 12 junctional bases match TRBD2. The receptor comes from a male patient under 18 who had a stem cell transplant for acute lymphoblastic leukemia, so the T cells may come from the graft donor. The material sequenced was PBMCs, mostly from graft donor cells, taken 180 days after TCRalphabeta/CD19-depleted stem cell transplant. The CDR3 protein is CASSVGSGTSGLEQYF. In nucleotides, the sequence is TGTGCCAGCAGCGTGGGGTCCGGGACTAGCGGGCTAGAGCAGTACTTC. When the CDR3 is completed using the reference TRBV9 and TRBJ2-7 genes on either side, the full variable domain is DSGVTQTPKHLITATGQRVTLRCSPRSGDLSVYWYQQSLDQGLQFLIQYYNGEERAKGNILERFSAQQFPDLHSELNLSSLELGDSALYFCASSVGSGTSGLEQYFGPGTRLTVT.